Listed here are 5 T cell receptor beta chains from one sample, sequenced in a study of shared clonotypes between healthy human individuals. The table came from immunoSEQ multiplex PCR; TCRdb's copy has only in-frame clones and leaves some out. This sample has some 530,000 clones, with about 78% found just once. Sequenced input: PBMCs. Source of these receptors: a woman aged 35 to 49 in good health. Some clones in this sample may be carry-over from other donors' samples.

V and J are TRBV15 and TRBJ1-1; no definite D call. V shed 8 bases and J shed 1 base, with 11 bases lying between them. Germline V gives CDR1 LNHNV, CDR2 YYDKDF (reference sequence). The CDR3 totals 13 residues. CDR3 DNA: TGTGCCACCGGTCTTGCCCCGAACACTGAAGCTTTCTTT. Translated, it gives CATGLAPNTEAFF. The full variable domain, completed using reference TRBV15 and TRBJ1-1, is DAMVIQNPRYQVTQFGKPVTLSCSQTLNHNVMYWYQQKSSQAPKLLFHYYDKDFNNEADTPDNFQSRRPNTSFCFLDIRSPGLGDTAMYLCATGLAPNTEAFFGQGTRLTVV.

The genes are TRBV11-1 and TRBJ2-7; TRBD1 aligns across 7 bases. The CDR3 has 14 amino acids. V dropped 2 bases and J dropped 4; count of bases not matched to a gene: 5. Germline CDR1 is SGHAT and CDR2 is FQDESV (reference sequence). The DNA of the CDR3 is TGTGCCAGCAGCTTATCGGGACAGACATACGAGCAGTACTTC. Its protein is CASSLSGQTYEQYF.

The chain employs TRBV30 and TRBJ2-6; no firm D call. Germline CDR1 GTSNPN, CDR2 SVGIG (reference sequence). Trimming took off 0 bases at V and 0 bases at J, with 12 bases between the two ends. This CDR3 comprises 17 residues. The CDR3 nucleotides read TGTGCCTGGAGTGTAAGGTCCGGGTTCTCTGGGGCCAACGTCCTGACTTTC. Translated: CAWSVRSGFSGANVLTF.

The V gene is TRBV5-1, the J gene TRBJ1-2; D is uncertain. Looked up from germline, CDR1 is SGHRS and CDR2 is YFSETQ. The CDR3 runs 14 residues. V dropped 0 bases and J dropped 5 bases, with 11 bases sitting between them. CDR3 sequence (DNA): TGCGCCAGCAGCTTGGAGGTCTTGGGGTATGGCTACACCTTC. Protein sequence: CASSLEVLGYGYTF.

The V and J genes are TRBV28 and TRBJ1-2; D may be TRBD1 (5 bases). From germline, CDR1 is MDHEN and CDR2 SYDVKM. This CDR3 spans 13 amino acids. Trimming removed 10 bases at V and 2 bases at J, with 14 bases between. The CDR3 DNA is TGTGCCACCTGGGGCAGGGAAAACTATGGCTACACCTTC. Translated: CATWGRENYGYTF.